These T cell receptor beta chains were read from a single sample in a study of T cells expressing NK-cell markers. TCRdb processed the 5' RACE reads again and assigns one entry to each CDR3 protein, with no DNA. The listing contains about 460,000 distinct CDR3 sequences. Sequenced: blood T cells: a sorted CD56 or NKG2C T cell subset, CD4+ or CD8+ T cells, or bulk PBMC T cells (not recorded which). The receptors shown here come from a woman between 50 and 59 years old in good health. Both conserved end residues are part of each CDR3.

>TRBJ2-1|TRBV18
CASSSGTGAFNEQFF
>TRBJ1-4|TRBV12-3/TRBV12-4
CASSLVQSAEKLFF
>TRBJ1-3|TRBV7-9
CASNQGGFSGNTIYF
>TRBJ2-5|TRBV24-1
CATSDHRGRVETQYF
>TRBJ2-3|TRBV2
CASSSGLAGVADTQYF
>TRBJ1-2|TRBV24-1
CATAAYRQRDYGYTF
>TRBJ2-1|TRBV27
CASSSNLPTSSYNEQFF
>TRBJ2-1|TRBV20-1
CSASTAGYNEQFF
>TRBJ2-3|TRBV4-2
CASSPGGLAGVADTQYF
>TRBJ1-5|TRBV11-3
CASSKEDNQPQHF
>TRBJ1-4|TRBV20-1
CSARDGLDEKLFF
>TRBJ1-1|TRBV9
CASSWGRGTEAFF
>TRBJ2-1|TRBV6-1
CASRLGTSYNEQFF
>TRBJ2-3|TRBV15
CATSRDIAGMTDTQYF
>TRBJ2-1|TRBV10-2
CASSELAGASSSYNEQFF
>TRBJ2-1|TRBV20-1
CSALEVLAGYNEQFF
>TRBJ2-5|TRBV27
CASSFLASGKETQYF
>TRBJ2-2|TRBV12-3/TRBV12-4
CASTRGLNTGELFF
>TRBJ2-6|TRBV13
CASSLQTGKGANVLTF
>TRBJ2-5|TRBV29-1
CSVGGGSGRSLGKTQYF
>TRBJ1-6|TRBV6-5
CASSYGGVRDSPLHF
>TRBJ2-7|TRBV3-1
CASSRGGTRPEQYF
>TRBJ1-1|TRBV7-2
CASSYSGQGRTEAFF
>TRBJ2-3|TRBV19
CASSHRGYTDTQYF
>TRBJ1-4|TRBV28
CASSSLTEKLFF
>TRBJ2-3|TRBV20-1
CSALDRGRVDTQYF
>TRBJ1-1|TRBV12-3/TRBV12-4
CASRPTGGYTEAFF
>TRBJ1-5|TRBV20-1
CSASPSGDQPQHF
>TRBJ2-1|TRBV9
CASSRLLGTDNEQFF
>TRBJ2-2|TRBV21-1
CASSKSRRGWTGELFF
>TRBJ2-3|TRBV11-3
CASSSRADTDTQYF
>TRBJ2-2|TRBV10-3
CAISDGLASTGELFF
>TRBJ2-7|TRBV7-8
CASSSQGTGGNEQYF
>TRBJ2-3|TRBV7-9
CASSGWGLPPWTDTQYF
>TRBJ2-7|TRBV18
CASSPAGQLSSYEQYF
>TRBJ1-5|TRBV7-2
CASSPRGSGYQPQHF
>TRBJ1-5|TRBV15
CATSRDLGSNQPQHF
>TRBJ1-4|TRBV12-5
CASGLSHRGSGEKLFF
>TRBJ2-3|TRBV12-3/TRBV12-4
CASSPPGAASLVARRTQYF
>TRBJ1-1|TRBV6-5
CASSYGPTGANTEAFF
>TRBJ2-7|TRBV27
CASSPLAGTGYEQYF
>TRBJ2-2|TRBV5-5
CASTLTGAGGTGELFF
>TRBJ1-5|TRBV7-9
CASSLAHGQAANQPQHF
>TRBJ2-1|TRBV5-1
CATHRGGGDEQFF
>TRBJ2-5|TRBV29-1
CSVGKGAWETQYF